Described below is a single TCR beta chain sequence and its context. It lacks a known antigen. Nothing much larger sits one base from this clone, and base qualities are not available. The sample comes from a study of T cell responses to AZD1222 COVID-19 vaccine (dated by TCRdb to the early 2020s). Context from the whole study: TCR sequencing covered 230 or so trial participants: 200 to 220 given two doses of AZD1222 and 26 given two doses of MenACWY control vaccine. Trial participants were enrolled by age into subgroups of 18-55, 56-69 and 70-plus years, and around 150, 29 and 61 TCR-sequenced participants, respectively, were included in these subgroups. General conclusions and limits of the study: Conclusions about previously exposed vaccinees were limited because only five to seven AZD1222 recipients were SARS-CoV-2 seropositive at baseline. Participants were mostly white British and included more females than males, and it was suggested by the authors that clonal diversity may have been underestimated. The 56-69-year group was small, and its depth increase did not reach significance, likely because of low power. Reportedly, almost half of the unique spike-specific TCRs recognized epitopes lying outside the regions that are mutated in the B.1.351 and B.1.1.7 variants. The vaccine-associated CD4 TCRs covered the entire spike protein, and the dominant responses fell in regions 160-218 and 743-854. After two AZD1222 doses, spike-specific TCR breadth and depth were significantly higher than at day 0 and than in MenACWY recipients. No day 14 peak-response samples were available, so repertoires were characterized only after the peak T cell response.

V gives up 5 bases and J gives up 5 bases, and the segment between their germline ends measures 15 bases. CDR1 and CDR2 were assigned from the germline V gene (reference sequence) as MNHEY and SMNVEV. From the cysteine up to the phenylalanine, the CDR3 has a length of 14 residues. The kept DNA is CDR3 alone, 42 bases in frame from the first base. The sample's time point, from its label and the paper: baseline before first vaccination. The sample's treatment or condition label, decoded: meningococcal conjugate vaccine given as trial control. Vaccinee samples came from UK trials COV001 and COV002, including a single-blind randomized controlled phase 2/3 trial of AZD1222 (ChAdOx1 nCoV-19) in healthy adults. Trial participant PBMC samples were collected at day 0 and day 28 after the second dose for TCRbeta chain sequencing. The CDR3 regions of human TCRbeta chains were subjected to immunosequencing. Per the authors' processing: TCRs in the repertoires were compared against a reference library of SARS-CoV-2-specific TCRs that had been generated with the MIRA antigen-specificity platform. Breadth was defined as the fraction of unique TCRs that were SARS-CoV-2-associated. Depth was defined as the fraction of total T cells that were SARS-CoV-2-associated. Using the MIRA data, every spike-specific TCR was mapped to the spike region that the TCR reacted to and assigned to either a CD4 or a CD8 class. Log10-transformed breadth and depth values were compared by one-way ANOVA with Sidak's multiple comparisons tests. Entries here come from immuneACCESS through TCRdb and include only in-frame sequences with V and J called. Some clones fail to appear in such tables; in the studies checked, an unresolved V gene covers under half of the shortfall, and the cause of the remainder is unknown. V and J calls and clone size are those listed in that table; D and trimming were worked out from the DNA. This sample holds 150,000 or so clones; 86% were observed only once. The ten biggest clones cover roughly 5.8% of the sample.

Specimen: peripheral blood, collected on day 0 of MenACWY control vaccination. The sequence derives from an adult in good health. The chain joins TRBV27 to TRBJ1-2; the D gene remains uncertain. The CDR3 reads CASSEGRRRYGYTF. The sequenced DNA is TGTGCCAGCAGTGAAGGACGACGGCGATATGGCTACACCTTC.